The 27 T cell receptor beta chains reported below all come from one sample, sequenced in a study of blood T cell repertoires in COVID-19. Clones were sequenced by immunoSEQ multiplex PCR, and TCRdb holds only the in-frame ones, with some missing. The repertoire holds about 240,000 clones, with about four fifths as singletons. The sequenced sample consisted of peripheral blood. These receptor sequences come from a woman of 80 years or more with acute or convalescent COVID-19.

V and J are TRBV6-5 and TRBJ2-5; D ambiguous. Germline V gene sequence: CDR1 MNHEY, CDR2 SVGAGI. This CDR3 has 11 residues. The V and J ends lost 6 bases and 7 bases respectively, with 9 bases between them. The CDR3 spells CASRAAWTQYF. The DNA for the CDR3 is TGTGCCAGCAGGGCGGCGTGGACCCAGTACTTC.

The chain has TRBV5-1 and TRBJ2-3, with a possible D match to TRBD1 (5 bases). Germline lookup yields CDR1 SGHRS and CDR2 YFSETQ. The CDR3 length is 15 residues. V shed 0 bases and J shed 2 bases, with 10 bases lying between them. The CDR3 protein is CASSLAAGNTDTQYF. The CDR3 coding sequence is TGCGCCAGCAGCTTGGCGGCAGGGAACACAGATACGCAGTATTTT.

This clone was observed once. The chain recombines TRBV28 with TRBJ2-3; maybe TRBD1 (7 bases). Germline CDR1 MDHEN, CDR2 SYDVKM. The germline V and J ends were trimmed by 5 bases and 2 bases, with 14 bases remaining between them. This CDR3 region has 15 residues. The CDR3 loop reads CASSPAGTATDTQYF. Written as DNA, the CDR3 is TGTGCCAGCAGTCCGGCGGGGACAGCCACAGATACGCAGTATTTT.

The chain joins TRBV6-5 to TRBJ1-2, with D possibly matching TRBD1 (6 bases). This CDR3 has 15 residues. V lost 6 bases, J lost 3 bases, and 17 bases lay in between. CDR1 MNHEY and CDR2 SVGAGI come from the germline V gene. CDR3 region: CASRPTGRGDYGYTF. The CDR3 nucleotides read TGTGCCAGCAGGCCAACAGGGAGAGGGGACTATGGCTACACCTTC.

The chain carries TRBV9 and TRBJ2-2; 7 bases align to TRBD1. The CDR3 has 16 amino acids. CDR1 and CDR2 (germline): SGDLS, YYNGEE. The ends lost 4 bases at V and 4 bases at J; junction bases unmatched: 10. CDR3 bases: TGTGCCAGCAGCCCCCCAAGGAACAGGGGCACCGGGGAGCTGTTTTTT. This encodes CASSPPRNRGTGELFF.

J is TRBJ1-2 and V is TRBV6-5; TRBD1 might be the D (5 bases). The germline CDR1 and CDR2 sequences are MNHEY and SVGAGI. The CDR3 extends over 14 amino acids. Trimming left V 6 bases short and J 0 bases short, with 11 bases between. The CDR3 DNA reads TGTGCCAGCAGCCTCGGGGGTTCTAACTATGGCTACACCTTC. As protein: CASSLGGSNYGYTF.

The table lists this clone with a few counts. This chain links TRBV29-1 with TRBJ2-3; 11 nucleotides align to TRBD2. In germline, CDR1 is SQVTM, CDR2 ANQGSEA. J was trimmed by 2 bases and V by 6 bases; bases with no gene match: 13. The CDR3 has 17 residues. The CDR3 region has the DNA TGCAGCGTCCACGGAGGGAGGACTAGCGGGTCCACAGATACGCAGTATTTT. Its translation is CSVHGGRTSGSTDTQYF.

The chain employs TRBV5-5 and TRBJ2-5; 7 bases are shared with TRBD2. CDR3 size: 16 residues. The germline gives CDR1 SGHKS, CDR2 YYEKEE (reference sequence). V dropped 4 bases and J dropped 5; count of bases not matched to a gene: 14. The chain's CDR3 is CASSRRQTYGGETQYF. CDR3 in DNA: TGTGCCAGCAGCCGGAGACAGACCTACGGGGGGGAGACCCAGTACTTC.

The J gene is TRBJ1-6, the V gene TRBV6-6; TRBD1 matches at 7 bases. The CDR3 totals 16 residues. Germline CDR1 MNHNY, CDR2 SVGAGI (reference sequence). Trimming took 5 bases from V and 14 from J; bases not matched to a gene: 18. The CDR3 DNA is TGTGCCAGCAGTCCTTCGTTGGACAGGACCCGGCGGACCCTCCACTTT. It encodes CASSPSLDRTRRTLHF.

The J gene is TRBJ1-5, the V gene TRBV5-4, with D unclear. Deletions cut 0 bases from V and 2 bases from J, with 9 bases between. This CDR3 has 15 amino acids. CDR1 and CDR2 (germline): SGHNT, YYREEE (reference sequence). In DNA, the CDR3 is TGTGCCAGCAGCTTGGACGGGAAGGGCAATCAGCCCCAGCATTTT. Translated: CASSLDGKGNQPQHF.

V is TRBV9 and J is TRBJ2-5; a weak D match, TRBD1 (6 bases). V gave up 1 base and J gave up 5 bases, with 9 bases separating them. Germline values: CDR1 SGDLS, CDR2 YYNGEE. This CDR3 spans 13 amino acids. Here the CDR3 reads CASSVTGRETQYF. The CDR3 bases are TGTGCCAGCAGCGTAACAGGGCGGGAGACCCAGTACTTC.

In its sample, this clone was seen once. The gene calls are TRBV6-5 and TRBJ1-2; the match to TRBD1 covers 11 bases. CDR1 MNHEY and CDR2 SVGAGI come from the germline V gene. The J segment lost 8 bases and the V segment lost 2 bases, leaving 10 bases of the junction unmatched. This CDR3 is built from 16 residues. In DNA form, the CDR3 reads TGTGCCAGCAGTTACGGACAGGGGGCGCATTTAAAAGGCTACACCTTC. Amino acids: CASSYGQGAHLKGYTF.

The gene calls are TRBV10-1 and TRBJ2-5, with TRBD2 matching 7 bases. The germline V gene encodes CDR1 WNHNN and CDR2 SYGVQD (reference sequence). The CDR3 extends over 14 amino acids. V was clipped by 1 base and J by 4 bases; unmatched bases: 3. CDR3 DNA sequence: TGCGCCAGCAGTGAGTTGGGGGGGGGAGAGACCCAGTACTTC. It specifies CASSELGGGETQYF.

This clone showed up many times. This chain joins TRBV6-5 and TRBJ2-7; no clear D. Trimming cost V 5 bases and J 3 bases, with 11 bases left between them. The length of the CDR3 is 13 residues. The germline V gene has CDR1 MNHEY and CDR2 SVGAGI. CDR3: CASSLPPVYEQYF. CDR3 bases: TGTGCCAGCAGTCTTCCCCCGGTCTACGAGCAGTACTTC.

This clone was observed a few times. The V gene is TRBV11-1, the J gene TRBJ2-3; perhaps TRBD1 as D (5 bases). The V end lost 1 base, the J end lost 3 bases, and 11 bases lay between the germline ends. This CDR3 has 15 amino acids. Per the germline V gene, CDR1 is SGHAT and CDR2 is FQDESV (reference sequence). This CDR3 reads CASSLGRQGTDTQYF. The CDR3 coding sequence is TGTGCCAGCAGCTTAGGTCGTCAGGGTACAGATACGCAGTATTTT.

In its sample, this clone was seen a few times. This sequence joins TRBV7-9 and TRBJ1-1, with D tentatively TRBD1 (5 bases). Germline V CDR1 and CDR2: SEHNR, FQNEAQ (reference sequence). The CDR3 spans 12 residues. V lost 5 bases to trimming and J lost 9 bases, with 13 bases between them. CDR3 sequence (DNA): TGTGCCAGCAGCCGCCCTGGGGGGAAAGCTTTCTTT. It codes for CASSRPGGKAFF.

The chain joins TRBV4-2 to TRBJ1-6; D is unresolved. This CDR3 comprises 17 residues. Per germline, CDR1 LGHNA and CDR2 YNFKEQ. Deletions cut 3 bases from V and 8 bases from J, with 20 bases between. The CDR3 protein is CASSQETGLDSYSPLHF. CDR3 DNA: TGTGCCAGCAGCCAGGAGACGGGTCTCGATTCTTATTCACCCCTCCACTTT.

The CDR3 bases are TGTGCCAGCAGTGAACAACAGGCAGATCAGCCCCAGCATTTT. Translated: CASSEQQADQPQHF. V is TRBV2 and J is TRBJ1-5; the D gene is possibly TRBD1 (5 bases). The V gene lost 2 bases and the J gene lost 5 bases, with 10 bases spanning the gap. Germline CDR1 is SNHLY and CDR2 is FYNNEI. The CDR3 has 14 residues. Based on the CDR3 plus reference TRBV2 and TRBJ1-5, the full variable domain is EPEVTQTPSHQVTQMGQEVILRCVPISNHLYFYWYRQILGQKVEFLVSFYNNEISEKSEIFDDQFSVERPDGSNFTLKIRSTKLEDSAMYFCASSEQQADQPQHFGDGTRLSIL.

The chain recombines TRBV6-5 with TRBJ1-6; TRBD1 aligns across 8 bases. Trimming took 6 bases from V and 8 from J; bases not matched to a gene: 6. The CDR3 length is 14 residues. Germline V gives CDR1 MNHEY, CDR2 SVGAGI. CDR3 in DNA: TGTGCCAGCAGCCCGGACAGGGTGGATTCACCCCTCCACTTT. It yields the protein CASSPDRVDSPLHF.

The chain employs TRBV20-1 and TRBJ2-5; D ambiguous. Trimming took 6 bases from V and 5 from J, leaving 10 bases between them. This CDR3 is built from 11 residues. The germline V gene encodes CDR1 DFQATT and CDR2 SNEGSKA (reference sequence). The CDR3 sequence is CSANIPETQYF. The CDR3 bases are TGCAGTGCAAACATCCCGGAGACCCAGTACTTC.

The chain employs TRBV18 and TRBJ1-2, with unresolved D. This CDR3 has 14 amino acids. Trimming took 2 bases from V and 0 from J, leaving 7 bases between them. The germline V gene encodes CDR1 KGHSH and CDR2 LQKENI. The CDR3 sequence: CASSPGQANYGYTF. The DNA for the CDR3 is TGTGCCAGCTCACCAGGGCAGGCTAACTATGGCTACACCTTC.

The chain uses TRBV10-3 and TRBJ1-1; tentative D call: TRBD1 (5 bases). From germline, CDR1 is ENHRY and CDR2 SYGVKD. Trimming took off 6 bases at V and 4 bases at J, with 9 bases between the two ends. The CDR3 is made up of 12 amino acids. Here the CDR3 reads CAIRDKPTEAFF. CDR3 in DNA: TGTGCCATCAGGGACAAACCCACTGAAGCTTTCTTT.

The V call is TRBV7-6, the J call TRBJ2-5; D is uncertain. This CDR3 contains 14 residues. V was trimmed by 5 bases and J by 5 bases, leaving 15 bases between them. Germline V gene lookup returns CDR1 SGHVS and CDR2 FNYEAQ. The CDR3 loop is CASSLRSSVETQYF. CDR3 nucleotide sequence: TGTGCCAGCAGCCTCAGATCCTCTGTCGAGACCCAGTACTTC.

J is TRBJ2-3 and V is TRBV20-1, with D tentatively TRBD2 (6 bases). In germline, CDR1 is DFQATT, CDR2 SNEGSKA (reference sequence). This CDR3 has 13 residues. V lost 3 bases, J lost 6 bases, and 13 bases lay in between. DNA for the CDR3: TGCAGTGCTAGTACGCTAGCGTTGGATACGCAGTATTTT. Translation: CSASTLALDTQYF.

J is TRBJ1-6 and V is TRBV7-2, with D possibly being TRBD1 (5 bases). The germline V gene encodes CDR1 SGHTA and CDR2 FQGNSA. CDR3 length: 15 amino acids. Trimming pared 5 bases from V and 0 bases from J, leaving 8 bases between. The CDR3 region has the DNA TGTGCCAGCAGCACAGGTCTCTCCTATAATTCACCCCTCCACTTT. Its translation: CASSTGLSYNSPLHF.

The chain recombines TRBV7-3 with TRBJ2-2; TRBD2 matches at 8 bases. J gave up 4 bases and V 3 bases, and 4 bases lay outside the gene matches. CDR3 size: 15 residues. Germline-derived CDR1 and CDR2 are SGHTA and FQGTGA. The CDR3 loop reads CASSLGLGGTGELFF. The CDR3 nucleotides are TGTGCCAGCAGCTTGGGACTAGGTGGCACCGGGGAGCTGTTTTTT.

This clone was found once. The rearrangement joins TRBV28 to TRBJ1-5, with TRBD1 matching 7 bases. CDR3 length equals 15 residues. The ends lost 6 bases at V and 4 bases at J; junction bases unmatched: 9. Germline V gene sequence: CDR1 MDHEN, CDR2 SYDVKM. The CDR3 sequence: CASSPPQGGNQPQHF. DNA of the CDR3: TGTGCCAGCAGCCCCCCTCAGGGGGGTAATCAGCCCCAGCATTTT.